This entry lists 21 T cell receptor beta chains sequenced from one sample in a study of metastatic and nonmetastatic thyroid tumors. Via MiXCR, TCRdb re-called the PCR reads. Of about 16,000 clones in the sample, more than 20% were seen once. Patients were all untreated before their thyroid surgery. Input material: tumor tissue. The receptors derive from a female donor with papillary thyroid cancer or a benign thyroid nodule (not recorded which). Some clones in this sample may be carry-over from other donors' samples.

This clone is labeled as medium-sized. The rearrangement links TRBV27 to TRBJ2-1, with D unresolved. The CDR3 extends over 13 amino acids. Per the germline V gene, CDR1 is MNHEY and CDR2 is SMNVEV (reference sequence). V was shortened by 5 bases and J by 5 bases, with 10 bases between the two germline ends. In nucleotides, the CDR3 is TGTGCCAGCAGTAAATCCCGGGACAATGAGCAGTTCTTC. Protein product: CASSKSRDNEQFF.

This clone is categorized as medium-sized (0.01 to 0.1%). The chain couples TRBV18 to TRBJ1-2, with D unresolved. The V gene lost 0 bases and the J gene lost 3 bases, with 5 bases spanning the gap. There are 13 residues in the CDR3. The V gene's germline CDR1 is KGHSH and CDR2 LQKENI. The CDR3 reads CASSPPGYYGYTF. The CDR3 DNA reads TGTGCCAGCTCACCACCGGGGTACTATGGCTACACCTTC.

This clone was counted many times. This chain joins TRBV2 and TRBJ2-2; tentative D call: TRBD1 (5 bases). The CDR3 loop spans 13 amino acids. Trimming cost V 8 bases and J 2 bases, with 9 bases left between them. CDR1 is SNHLY, CDR2 FYNNEI, per germline. The CDR3, as DNA: TGTGCCAGCCTAGGACAAAACACCGGGGAGCTGTTTTTT. This codes for CASLGQNTGELFF.

This clone was found a few times. The chain links TRBV2 to TRBJ2-7; D may be TRBD1 (6 bases). In germline, CDR1 is SNHLY, CDR2 FYNNEI. The CDR3 is 13 residues long. Trimming took 10 bases from V and 0 from J, leaving 13 bases between them. The CDR3 region is CATQGPYSYEQYF. The CDR3 region has the DNA TGTGCCACCCAGGGGCCTTACTCCTACGAGCAGTACTTC.

This clone occurred many times. V and J are TRBV6-5 and TRBJ1-6, with 7 bases lining up with TRBD1. This CDR3 region has 16 residues. V lost 2 bases and J lost 4; bases outside the gene matches: 5. Looked up from germline, CDR1 is MNHEY and CDR2 is SVGAGI. CDR3 DNA: TGTGCCAGCAGTTACGGGGACAGTGATTATAATTCACCCCTCCACTTT. Its protein is CASSYGDSDYNSPLHF.

This clone is classed as medium-sized. The gene calls are TRBV12-3 or TRBV12-4 and TRBJ2-5, with D possibly called TRBD1 or TRBD2 (7 bases each). The V gene lost 5 bases and the J gene lost 1 base, with 20 bases spanning the gap. The CDR3 loop spans 17 amino acids. CDR3 sequence reads: CASSPPGGQLLQETQYF. CDR3 coding DNA: TGTGCCAGCAGTCCCCCGGGGGGACAGCTGCTCCAAGAGACCCAGTACTTC.

Worth noting for this clone: The CDR3 end shows no conserved phenylalanine or tryptophan, and so a read error is likely. V and J are TRBV6-1 and TRBJ2-3; D gene unclear. Germline V gene sequence: CDR1 MNHNS, CDR2 SASEGT. Deletions cut 3 bases from V and 5 bases from J, with 18 bases between. This CDR3 comprises 16 residues. The CDR3 coding sequence is TGTGCCAGCAGTGACCACGGACCTAGTATCAAAGATACGCAGTATCTT. This codes for CASSDHGPSIKDTQYL.

This clone was seen a few times. The chain uses TRBV12-3 or TRBV12-4 and TRBJ2-2; 11 nucleotides line up with TRBD2. The V segment lost 6 bases and the J segment 0 bases; nucleotides outside the gene matches: 3. The CDR3 covers 16 residues. The CDR3 nucleotides read TGTGCCAGCAGCCTAGCGGGAGGCGCGAACACCGGGGAGCTGTTTTTT. Protein sequence: CASSLAGGANTGELFF.

This clone is deemed medium-sized. The genes are TRBV18 and TRBJ2-1; 9 bases are shared with TRBD2. The V and J ends lost 6 bases and 9 bases, in that order; junction bases with no gene match: 9. Germline V CDR1 and CDR2: KGHSH, LQKENI. The CDR3 is 14 amino acids. The CDR3 loop is CASSPLREGAEQFF. CDR3 nucleotide sequence: TGTGCCAGCTCCCCTCTGCGGGAGGGCGCTGAGCAGTTCTTC.

This clone was recorded many times. This chain joins TRBV6-1 and TRBJ2-3, with TRBD1 matching over 8 bases. This CDR3 has 14 amino acids. From germline, CDR1 is MNHNS and CDR2 SASEGT. Losses at the gene ends were 7 bases for V and 6 bases for J; bases not matched to a gene: 9. The CDR3: CASTWTGIDDTQYF. The CDR3 nucleotides are TGTGCCAGCACTTGGACAGGGATAGATGATACGCAGTATTTT.

There are many counts of this clone. This CDR3 reads CASSSTGTGGKLNIQYF. CDR3 DNA: TGTGCCAGCAGTTCCACCGGGACAGGGGGCAAATTGAACATTCAGTACTTC. This sequence joins TRBV12-3 or TRBV12-4 and TRBJ2-4; 12 positions agree with TRBD1. This CDR3 is 17 amino acids long. The junction had 11 bases not matched to a gene; V was cut back by 4 bases and J by 7 bases.

CDR3 nucleotide sequence: TGTGCCAGCACGACAGGGAGAGAGACCCAGTACTTC. Translation gives CASTTGRETQYF. The rearrangement joins TRBV28 to TRBJ2-5; 7 positions match TRBD1. CDR3 length equals 12 residues. J gave up 4 bases and V 7 bases, and 3 bases lay outside the gene matches. Germline V lookup: CDR1 MDHEN, CDR2 SYDVKM.

The J gene is TRBJ2-7, the V gene TRBV3-1; D is uncertain. Germline CDR1 LGHDT, CDR2 YNNKEL (reference sequence). CDR3 length equals 13 residues. V gave up 2 bases and J gave up 8 bases, with 13 bases separating them. The CDR3 sequence is CASSQRGSRQQYF. Here the CDR3 DNA reads TGTGCCAGCAGCCAACGCGGTTCCAGGCAGCAGTACTTC.

To note about this clone: A much larger clone differs from this one at a single base, so this may be a read error. The rearrangement uses TRBV5-5 and TRBJ1-1; D may be TRBD1 (6 bases). Matching the DNA end better, TRBJ2-5 makes the J call doubtful. This CDR3 spans 15 amino acids. Germline-derived CDR1 and CDR2 are SGHKS and YYEKEE (reference sequence). The CDR3 reads CASSFSGDAGETQYF. Written as DNA, the CDR3 is TGTGCCAGCAGCTTTTCAGGGGATGCCGGGGAGACCCAGTACTTC.

This clone came up many times. The rearrangement joins TRBV18 to TRBJ2-5; TRBD1 aligns across 9 bases. Losses at the gene ends were 0 bases for V and 6 bases for J; bases not matched to a gene: 5. Per the germline V gene, CDR1 is KGHSH and CDR2 is LQKENI. This CDR3 contains 15 residues. The CDR3 is CASSPPGQGLKTQYF. DNA for the CDR3: TGTGCCAGCTCACCACCGGGACAGGGTTTAAAGACCCAGTACTTC.

About this clone itself: The junction does not match germline at one end; this may be a read error. This chain's CDR3 is CAISEAIGADTQYF. CDR3 sequence (DNA): TGTGCCATCAGTGAAGCTATCGGAGCAGATACGCAGTATTTT. The rearrangement links TRBV6-1 to TRBJ2-3; D is ambiguous. The CDR3 totals 14 residues. Germline loops: CDR1 MNHNS, CDR2 SASEGT.

This clone was seen a few times. The chain carries TRBV12-3 or TRBV12-4 and TRBJ2-7; 9 nucleotides agree with TRBD1. The ends lost 6 bases at V and 4 bases at J; junction bases unmatched: 7. There are 14 residues in the CDR3. For the CDR3, the DNA is TGTGCCAGCAGCCCGAAGGACAGGGGATACGAGCAGTACTTC. This sequence encodes CASSPKDRGYEQYF.

Points on this clone: Other DNA sequences in this sample translate to the same CDR3. The chain joins TRBV7-3 to TRBJ2-1; TRBD2 is a possible D gene (6 bases). Germline loops: CDR1 SGHTA, CDR2 FQGTGA. V was cut by 5 bases and J by 7 bases, with 18 bases left in between. This CDR3 is built from 15 residues. CDR3 residues: CASSPRGGGWNEQFF. The CDR3 region has the DNA TGTGCCAGCAGCCCGCGTGGTGGAGGGTGGAATGAGCAGTTCTTC.

This chain joins TRBV28 and TRBJ1-4; D gene ambiguous. Trimming stripped 7 bases from V and 8 bases from J, with 14 bases between. Germline V gene sequence: CDR1 MDHEN, CDR2 SYDVKM. This CDR3 is 13 amino acids long. Here the CDR3 DNA reads TGTGCCAGCACTCGGGTAGTCGGAGAAAAACTGTTTTTT. Translated, it gives CASTRVVGEKLFF.

This clone was counted ten times or more. A much larger clone differs from this one at a single base, so this may be a read error. The final CDR3 position lacks the conserved phenylalanine or tryptophan, pointing to a likely read error. This chain connects TRBV10-3 to TRBJ2-7; no clear D. The CDR3 has 11 residues. V was clipped by 10 bases and J by 2 bases, with 9 bases between them. In germline, CDR1 is ENHRY, CDR2 SYGVKD. The CDR3 spells CATRTAYEQYL. The CDR3 DNA is TGTGCCACCCGCACAGCCTACGAGCAGTACCTC.

This clone has a count of ten or more. The chain combines TRBV20-1 with TRBJ2-5; 9 positions match TRBD2. V was pared by 3 bases and J by 3 bases, with 11 bases of the junction left unmatched. Germline-derived CDR1 and CDR2 are DFQATT and SNEGSKA (reference sequence). The CDR3 totals 16 residues. CDR3 residues: CSARGFAGGLEETQYF. The CDR3 region has the DNA TGCAGTGCTAGGGGTTTCGCGGGAGGGCTGGAAGAGACCCAGTACTTC.